This T cell receptor beta chain was captured in a study of blood T cell repertoires in COVID-19. Study overall: The United States, Italy and Spain were the sources of the acute and convalescent COVID-19 samples. Sources were T cells, B-cell-depleted T cells, or PBMCs; the material itself was cDNA or gDNA.

Enrollees, about 18 to 89 years old, lived in 24 US areas. Germline lookup yields CDR1 KGHDR and CDR2 SFDVKD. J lost 0 bases, V lost 9 bases, and 7 bases had no gene match. This CDR3 contains 16 residues. TCRdb's table, derived via immunoSEQ multiplex PCR, lists solely in-frame clones and lacks some. The data contain 390,000 or so clones, 85% to 90% of them singletons. This TCR derives from a woman in her forties or fifties who had recovered from COVID-19. The chain carries TRBV24-1 and TRBJ2-2; 9 bases are shared with TRBD1. The sample was PBMCs or T cells enriched from blood (not recorded which). CDR3 DNA: TGTGCCACCGAGAGTGGGACAGGGTCGAACACCGGGGAGCTGTTTTTT. This sequence encodes CATESGTGSNTGELFF.